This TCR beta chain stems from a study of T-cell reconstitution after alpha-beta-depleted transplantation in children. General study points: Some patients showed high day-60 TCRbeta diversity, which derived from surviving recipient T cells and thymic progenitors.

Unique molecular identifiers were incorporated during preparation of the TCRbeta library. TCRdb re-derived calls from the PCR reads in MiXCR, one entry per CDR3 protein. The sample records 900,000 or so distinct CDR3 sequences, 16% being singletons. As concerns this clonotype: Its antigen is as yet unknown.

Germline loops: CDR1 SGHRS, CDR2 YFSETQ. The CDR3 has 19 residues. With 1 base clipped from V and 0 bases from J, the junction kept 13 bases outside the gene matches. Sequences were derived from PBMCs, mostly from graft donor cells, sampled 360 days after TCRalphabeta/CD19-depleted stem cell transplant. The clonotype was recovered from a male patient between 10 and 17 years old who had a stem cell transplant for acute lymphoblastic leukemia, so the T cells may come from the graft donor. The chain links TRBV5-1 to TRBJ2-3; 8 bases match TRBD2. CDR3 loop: CASSLRGLAGQTSTDTQYF. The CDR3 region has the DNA TGCGCCAGCAGCTTGCGGGGCCTAGCGGGTCAGACTAGCACAGATACGCAGTATTTT.